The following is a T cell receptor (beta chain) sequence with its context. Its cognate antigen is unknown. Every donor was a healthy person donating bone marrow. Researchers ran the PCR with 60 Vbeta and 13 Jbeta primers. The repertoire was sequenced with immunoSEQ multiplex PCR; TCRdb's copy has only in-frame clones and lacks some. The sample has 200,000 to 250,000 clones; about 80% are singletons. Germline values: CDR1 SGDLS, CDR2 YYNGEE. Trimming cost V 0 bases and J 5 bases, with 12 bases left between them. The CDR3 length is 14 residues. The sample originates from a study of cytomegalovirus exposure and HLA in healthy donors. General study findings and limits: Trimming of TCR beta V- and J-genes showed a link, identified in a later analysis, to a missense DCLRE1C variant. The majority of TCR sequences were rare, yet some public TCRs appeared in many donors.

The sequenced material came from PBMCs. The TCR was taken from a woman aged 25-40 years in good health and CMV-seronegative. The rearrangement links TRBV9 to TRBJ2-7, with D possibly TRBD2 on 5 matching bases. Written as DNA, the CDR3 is TGTGCCAGCAGCGTAGGACGGGAAGTGAACGAGCAGTACTTC. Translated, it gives CASSVGREVNEQYF.